This T cell receptor (beta chain) was identified during a study of T cells in Graves' hyperthyroidism and ophthalmopathy. This clonotype was counted at least ten times. The germline V gene has CDR1 SGHTA and CDR2 FQGNSA. The V segment lost 8 bases and the J segment 5 bases; nucleotides outside the gene matches: 7. The CDR3 length is 14 residues. There were TCR beta CDR3 regions amplified from RNA transcripts. Using the HTBI primer set, a first-round RT-PCR was run on the TCR CDR3. TCRdb ran MiXCR on the multiplex PCR reads and lists one entry per CDR3 protein. The profile covers under 300,000 distinct CDR3 sequences, with 22% appearing a single time and around 64% taken by the ten largest.

The sequenced sample was blood. The V gene is TRBV7-2, the J gene TRBJ1-1, with 11 positions matching TRBD1. This TCR was recovered from a man aged 30 to 39 with Graves' ophthalmopathy. CDR3 sequence: CASLLGQGATEAFF. For the CDR3, the DNA is TGTGCCAGCCTTCTTGGACAGGGGGCAACTGAAGCTTTCTTT.